This T cell receptor beta chain emerged from a study of OX40 agonist ivuxolimab in advanced cancers. Background on the study: Patients got intravenous ivuxolimab at 0.01 to 10 mg/kg every 2 weeks. General study points: Expanded clones tended on average to be more numerous among CD8+ T cells than CD4+.

With 6 bases clipped from V and 6 bases from J, the junction kept 11 bases outside the gene matches. The CDR3 spans 14 residues. The germline V gene encodes CDR1 MDHEN and CDR2 SYDVKM. Concerning this clone: Antigen unknown.

TCRdb's table, derived via immunoSEQ multiplex PCR, lists solely in-frame clones and lacks some. The sample shows around 60,000 clones, 91% of them seen only once. Baseline was the first blood sampling point, followed by cycle 4 day 1 and cycle 7 day 1. The sequencing used CD4+ or CD8+ T cells sorted from blood, collected in a trial of the OX40 agonist ivuxolimab. The sequence derives from an adult with an advanced solid tumor such as melanoma, head and neck, liver or kidney cancer. The J gene is TRBJ2-7, the V gene TRBV28, with 7 bases fitting TRBD1. As DNA, the CDR3 is TGTGCCAGCAGGCCAATGACAGGGCTGGGCGAGCAGTACTTC. The encoded protein is CASRPMTGLGEQYF.